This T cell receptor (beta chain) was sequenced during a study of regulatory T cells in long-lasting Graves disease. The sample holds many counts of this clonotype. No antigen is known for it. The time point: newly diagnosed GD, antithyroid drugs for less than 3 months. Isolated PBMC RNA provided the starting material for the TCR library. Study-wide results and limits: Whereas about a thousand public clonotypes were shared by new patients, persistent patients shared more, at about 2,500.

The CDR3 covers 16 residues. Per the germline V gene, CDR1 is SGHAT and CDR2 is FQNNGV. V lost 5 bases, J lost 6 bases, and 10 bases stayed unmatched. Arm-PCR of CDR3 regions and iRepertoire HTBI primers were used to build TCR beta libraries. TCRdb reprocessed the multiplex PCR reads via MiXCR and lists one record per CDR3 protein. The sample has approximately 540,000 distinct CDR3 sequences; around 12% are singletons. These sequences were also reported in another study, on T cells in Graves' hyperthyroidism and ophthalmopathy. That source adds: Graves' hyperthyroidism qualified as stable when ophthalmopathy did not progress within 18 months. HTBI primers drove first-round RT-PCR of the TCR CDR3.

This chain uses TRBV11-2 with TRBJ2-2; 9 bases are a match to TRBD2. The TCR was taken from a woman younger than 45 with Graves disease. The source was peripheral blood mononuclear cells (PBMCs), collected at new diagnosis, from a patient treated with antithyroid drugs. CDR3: CASSQFSGSRSGELFF. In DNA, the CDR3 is TGTGCCAGCAGCCAATTTAGCGGGAGTCGCTCCGGGGAGCTGTTTTTT.